One and the same sample provided the 9 T cell receptor beta chains below, sequenced in a study of cytomegalovirus exposure and HLA in healthy donors. PCR used 60 Vbeta primers and 13 Jbeta primers. Produced via immunoSEQ multiplex PCR; TCRdb's table is partial and in-frame only. The listing records roughly 140,000 clones. The specimen was PBMCs. These receptors came from a man between 35 and 55 years old in good health and CMV-seronegative.

The rearrangement joins TRBV7-2 to TRBJ2-7; 9 nucleotides align to TRBD1. V shed 0 bases, J shed 1 base, and the junction held 7 bases outside the gene matches. Germline V gene lookup returns CDR1 SGHTA and CDR2 FQGNSA. The CDR3 runs to 17 residues. The CDR3 coding sequence is TGTGCCAGCAGCTTAGCTAGGGGGACAGGGCCTTCCTACGAGCAGTACTTC. This translates into CASSLARGTGPSYEQYF.

The chain uses TRBV7-9 and TRBJ2-7; a weak D match, TRBD1 (6 bases). The CDR3 has 15 amino acids. With 4 bases removed from V and 0 bases from J, the gap between germline ends came to 13 bases. Germline lookup yields CDR1 SEHNR and CDR2 FQNEAQ (reference sequence). CDR3 bases: TGTGCCAGCAGCTCACCCAGGGGTCGCTCCTACGAGCAGTACTTC. Translating it yields CASSSPRGRSYEQYF.

This sequence joins TRBV18 and TRBJ2-7; the match to TRBD2 covers 9 bases. This CDR3 is built from 15 residues. CDR1 KGHSH and CDR2 LQKENI come from the germline V gene. V shed 2 bases, J shed 5 bases, and the junction held 7 bases outside the gene matches. For the CDR3, the DNA is TGTGCCAGCTCACCAGGGGCGGGGGGGCGCAACGAGCAGTACTTC. It codes for CASSPGAGGRNEQYF.

This chain joins TRBV4-3 and TRBJ1-1, with D maybe TRBD1 (5 bases). Deletions cut 0 bases from V and 0 bases from J, with 8 bases between. From germline, CDR1 is LGHNA and CDR2 YSLEER. The CDR3 has 15 amino acids. CDR3 region: CASSQDWGVNTEAFF. The DNA of the CDR3 is TGCGCCAGCAGCCAAGATTGGGGGGTGAACACTGAAGCTTTCTTT.

J is TRBJ2-2 and V is TRBV6-1; D ambiguous. The V end was cut by 7 bases, the J end by 3 bases, with 12 bases between. This CDR3 is 14 amino acids long. Germline CDR1 is MNHNS and CDR2 is SASEGT. The CDR3 region has the DNA TGTGCCAGCACTGCCCTCGGGTACACCGGGGAGCTGTTTTTT. This encodes CASTALGYTGELFF.

The chain uses TRBV18 and TRBJ2-7, with 7 positions matching TRBD2. Germline trimming cut 3 bases from V and 2 bases from J; bases unmatched to any gene: 4. The CDR3 consists of 14 residues. Germline V CDR1 and CDR2: KGHSH, LQKENI. Here the CDR3 DNA reads TGTGCCAGCTCACCGTCTAGCGGACCCTACGAGCAGTACTTC. Translation: CASSPSSGPYEQYF.

V gene TRBV10-3 combines with J gene TRBJ2-7; TRBD2 agrees at 16 bases. Per germline, CDR1 ENHRY and CDR2 SYGVKD. V lost 0 bases to trimming and J lost 3 bases; unmatched junction nucleotides: 2. CDR3 size: 17 residues. DNA of the CDR3: TGTGCCATCAGTGAGTCGGGGACTAGCGGGGGGGACTACGAGCAGTACTTC. It codes for CAISESGTSGGDYEQYF.

The gene calls are TRBV14 and TRBJ1-2, with D perhaps TRBD1 (5 bases). The germline V gene encodes CDR1 SGHDN and CDR2 FVKESK. V shed 0 bases and J shed 4 bases, with 15 bases lying between them. The CDR3 has 16 residues. The CDR3 protein is CASSQEGAGYVYGYTF. The CDR3 coding sequence is TGTGCCAGCAGCCAAGAAGGGGCAGGGTATGTCTATGGCTACACCTTC.

The V gene is TRBV2, the J gene TRBJ1-6; D call uncertain. Germline assignment: CDR1 SNHLY and CDR2 FYNNEI. The CDR3 totals 14 residues. Trimming removed 5 bases at V and 5 bases at J, with 10 bases between. CDR3 DNA sequence: TGTGCCAGCAGTTTGTCGGAGCATAATTCACCCCTCCACTTT. This sequence encodes CASSLSEHNSPLHF.